The T cell receptor (beta chain) described here comes from a study of cytomegalovirus exposure and HLA in healthy donors. This clone was detected only once. A multiplex PCR was run with 60 Vbeta primers and 13 Jbeta primers. Measured with immunoSEQ multiplex PCR; TCRdb has only the in-frame clones, and not every one. The sample holds hundreds of thousands of clones, just over 75% seen once. Germline values: CDR1 GTSNPN, CDR2 SVGIG (reference sequence). CDR3 size: 12 residues. The ends were cut back, 0 bases at V and 4 bases at J, with 6 bases in the middle. The receptor was derived from a man between 18 and 29 years old in good health and CMV-seronegative. The chain couples TRBV30 to TRBJ1-1, with D uncertain. Sample: PBMCs. As DNA, the CDR3 is TGTGCCTGGAGTGTACTGAGCACTGAAGCTTTCTTT. Protein sequence: CAWSVLSTEAFF.